The next 27 T cell receptor beta chains were all read from a single sample in a study of control samples from healthy donors and cancer patients. Some clones are missing from TCRdb's copy, which holds only in-frame ones; the method was immunoSEQ multiplex PCR. The table records 150,000 to 200,000 clones, 90% of them present only once. What was sequenced was blood. The receptors come from a woman between 45 and 65 years old in good health.

The rearrangement joins TRBV7-2 to TRBJ1-2, with D perhaps matching TRBD1 (6 bases). The germline CDR1 and CDR2 sequences are SGHTA and FQGNSA. This CDR3 spans 13 amino acids. The germline V and J ends were trimmed by 5 bases and 2 bases, with 9 bases remaining between them. In nucleotides, the CDR3 is TGTGCCAGCAGCCCAACAGGGAACTATGGCTACACCTTC. This gives the protein CASSPTGNYGYTF.

This clone was detected once. The V gene is TRBV2, the J gene TRBJ2-5; 7 nucleotides match TRBD2. This CDR3 is built from 16 residues. CDR1 is SNHLY and CDR2 is FYNNEI in the germline V gene. J gave up 3 bases and V 6 bases, and 13 bases lay outside the gene matches. CDR3: CASRGLGKGRKETQYF. The CDR3 coding sequence is TGTGCCAGCAGAGGACTAGGGAAGGGGAGAAAAGAGACCCAGTACTTC.

This clone was detected only once. V usage is TRBV28 and J usage is TRBJ2-2; the match to TRBD1 covers 7 bases. Germline CDR1 is MDHEN and CDR2 is SYDVKM. The CDR3 has 16 residues. With 3 bases clipped from V and 3 bases from J, the junction kept 7 bases outside the gene matches. The chain's CDR3 is CASSFRDRLDTGELFF. The CDR3 DNA sequence: TGTGCCAGCAGTTTTCGGGACAGACTGGACACCGGGGAGCTGTTTTTT.

The rearrangement uses TRBV25-1 and TRBJ1-2, with D tentatively TRBD1 (5 bases). Trimming took off 6 bases at V and 4 bases at J, with 12 bases between the two ends. CDR1 is MGHDK, CDR2 SYGVNS, per germline. The CDR3 loop spans 13 amino acids. CDR3 bases: TGTGCCAGCAGACACGGGGACGGCTATGGCTACACCTTC. Translation gives CASRHGDGYGYTF.

The chain joins TRBV6-1 to TRBJ2-6; D might be TRBD1 (6 bases). The germline V gene has CDR1 MNHNS and CDR2 SASEGT. V lost 4 bases and J 0 bases, leaving 13 bases between the germline ends. There are 17 residues in the CDR3. CDR3 in amino acids: CASSAGTLPSGANVLTF. The CDR3 coding sequence is TGTGCCAGCAGTGCCGGGACACTTCCCTCTGGGGCCAACGTCCTGACTTTC.

V gene TRBV19 combines with J gene TRBJ2-6; no clear D. The V end was cut by 6 bases, the J end by 0 bases, with 12 bases between. The CDR3 loop spans 16 amino acids. Germline CDR1 LNHDA, CDR2 SQIVND (reference sequence). CDR3: CASSRYGNSGANVLTF. In DNA, the CDR3 is TGTGCCAGTAGCCGATATGGGAACTCTGGGGCCAACGTCCTGACTTTC.

The rearrangement joins TRBV19 to TRBJ2-3, with a possible D match to TRBD1 (8 bases). The CDR3 is made up of 15 amino acids. V dropped 3 bases and J dropped 4 bases, with 14 bases sitting between them. Germline V gives CDR1 LNHDA, CDR2 SQIVND (reference sequence). DNA for the CDR3: TGTGCCAGTAGTATTTCAACAGGGGGGGCAGATACGCAGTATTTT. Translated, it gives CASSISTGGADTQYF. The entire variable domain, with the rest obtained from reference TRBV19 and TRBJ2-3, is as follows: DGGITQSPKYLFRKEGQNVTLSCEQNLNHDAMYWYRQDPGQGLRLIYYSQIVNDFQKGDIAEGYSVSREKKESFPLTVTSAQKNPTAFYLCASSISTGGADTQYFGPGTRLTVL.

This clone has just one count. An end of the junction differs from the germline gene, which may be a read error. This chain links TRBV7-7 with TRBJ2-5; possibly TRBD2 for D (6 bases). Germline V lookup: CDR1 SSHAT, CDR2 FNYEAQ (reference sequence). The CDR3 covers 14 residues. This CDR3 reads CASSFRRGSETQYF. The CDR3 DNA reads TGTGCTAGCAGCTTCCGACGGGGGTCAGAGACCCAGTACTTC.

About this clone: At one end, the junction sequence differs from germline, possibly due to a read error. This rearrangement joins TRBV12-3 or TRBV12-4 to TRBJ2-1; D not resolved. The CDR3 extends over 10 amino acids. The CDR3 bases are TGTGCCAGCAGTTTCTCAAACTTGGTCTTC. It is translated as CASSFSNLVF.

The chain employs TRBV30 and TRBJ1-4; 10 bases align to TRBD1. This CDR3 is 17 amino acids long. The V segment lost 0 bases and the J segment 0 bases; nucleotides outside the gene matches: 4. The germline V gene has CDR1 GTSNPN and CDR2 SVGIG (reference sequence). As DNA, the CDR3 is TGTGCCTGGAGTGTAGGACAGGGGGGAGCAACTAATGAAAAACTGTTTTTT. Translation gives CAWSVGQGGATNEKLFF.

V is TRBV4-3 and J is TRBJ2-5; 7 bases map to TRBD2. Looked up from germline, CDR1 is LGHNA and CDR2 is YSLEER. V lost 4 bases and J lost 0; bases outside the gene matches: 5. The CDR3 extends over 15 amino acids. DNA of the CDR3: TGCGCCAGCAGCCTCACTGGACTAGACCAAGAGACCCAGTACTTC. It yields the protein CASSLTGLDQETQYF.

The chain joins TRBV7-3 to TRBJ1-5, with 10 bases that match TRBD1. After removal of 5 bases from V and 1 base from J, the junction contained 8 bases not matched to a gene. This CDR3 has 17 residues. CDR1 is SGHTA, CDR2 FQGTGA, per germline. The CDR3 DNA reads TGTGCCAGCAGCCCCGGGACAGGGGTTCTGAGCAATCAGCCCCAGCATTTT. Translated, it gives CASSPGTGVLSNQPQHF.

The chain has TRBV30 and TRBJ2-7; D not resolved. The CDR3 totals 18 residues. V was trimmed by 4 bases and J by 4 bases, leaving 29 bases between them. From germline, CDR1 is GTSNPN and CDR2 SVGIG (reference sequence). The CDR3 sequence: CAWNEKEYPVNLFYEQYF. CDR3 DNA sequence: TGTGCCTGGAACGAGAAAGAATACCCAGTAAATTTATTTTACGAGCAGTACTTC.

The gene calls are TRBV3-1 (or the pseudogene TRBV3-2) and TRBJ2-5; 10 nucleotides line up with TRBD1. Germline CDR1 reads LGHDT; CDR2 reads YNNKEL (reference sequence). CDR3 length: 15 amino acids. Trimming took 0 bases from V and 3 from J; bases not matched to a gene: 1. The CDR3 region is CASSQEGTGEETQYF. CDR3 sequence (DNA): TGTGCCAGCAGCCAAGAGGGGACAGGGGAAGAGACCCAGTACTTC.

The gene calls are TRBV19 and TRBJ1-1; D gene unclear. The CDR3 is 12 residues long. Trimming removed 7 bases from V and 3 bases from J, with 9 bases in between. Per germline, CDR1 LNHDA and CDR2 SQIVND (reference sequence). CDR3 amino acids: CASKLRHTEAFF. CDR3 nucleotide sequence: TGTGCCAGTAAGTTGCGGCACACTGAAGCTTTCTTT.

This clone was picked up one time. V gene TRBV11-3 combines with J gene TRBJ1-4, with a possible D match to TRBD1 (5 bases). The V and J ends lost 9 bases and 0 bases respectively, with 26 bases between them. The V gene's germline CDR1 is SGHNT and CDR2 YENEEA. CDR3 length: 19 residues. The CDR3 DNA reads as TGTGCCAGGGGGTACGAGGGGTCGGACGTTTTAACAACTAATGAAAAACTGTTTTTT. Its translation: CARGYEGSDVLTTNEKLFF.

This clone has only a few counts. The chain recombines TRBV2 with TRBJ1-2; the D is unclear. The CDR3 totals 11 residues. Per germline, CDR1 SNHLY and CDR2 FYNNEI. V lost 9 bases and J lost 4, with 9 bases in between. CDR3 in DNA: TGTGCCAGTCCAAAGGTCTATGGCTACACCTTC. As protein: CASPKVYGYTF.

The chain combines TRBV30 with TRBJ1-2; a possible D gene is TRBD1 (5 bases). Looked up from germline, CDR1 is GTSNPN and CDR2 is SVGIG (reference sequence). V was pared by 1 base and J by 8 bases, with 17 bases between. This CDR3 region has 14 residues. In nucleotides, the CDR3 is TGTGCCTGGAGTGAGACGTCAGGGTTCGGAGGCTACACCTTC. This sequence encodes CAWSETSGFGGYTF.

This chain joins TRBV9 and TRBJ2-3; 14 nucleotides match TRBD2. Germline loops: CDR1 SGDLS, CDR2 YYNGEE. The CDR3 extends over 18 amino acids. V lost 3 bases, J lost 4 bases, and 10 bases stayed unmatched. The CDR3 nucleotides read TGTGCCAGCAGCGCCACCTGGACTAGCGGGAGGATCCCAGATACGCAGTATTTT. This gives the protein CASSATWTSGRIPDTQYF. Supplemented by reference TRBV9 and TRBJ2-3, the full variable domain reads DSGVTQTPKHLITATGQRVTLRCSPRSGDLSVYWYQQSLDQGLQFLIQYYNGEERAKGNILERFSAQQFPDLHSELNLSSLELGDSALYFCASSATWTSGRIPDTQYFGPGTRLTVL.

This rearrangement joins TRBV3-1 (or the pseudogene TRBV3-2) to TRBJ2-3; maybe TRBD2 (6 bases). This CDR3 is 15 amino acids long. Trimming stripped 3 bases from V and 0 bases from J, with 10 bases between. Germline V gene data show CDR1 as LGHDT and CDR2 as YNNKEL (reference sequence). In DNA, the CDR3 is TGTGCCAGCAGCCAGAGGAGCGGGAGCACAGATACGCAGTATTTT. It specifies CASSQRSGSTDTQYF.

V is TRBV9 and J is TRBJ2-2, with no clear D. The CDR3 length is 12 residues. The V gene lost 7 bases and the J gene lost 8 bases, with 12 bases spanning the gap. Looked up from germline, CDR1 is SGDLS and CDR2 is YYNGEE. The CDR3 protein is CASGVYRGELFF. CDR3 coding DNA: TGTGCCAGCGGTGTTTATCGTGGGGAGCTGTTTTTT.

The chain employs TRBV28 and TRBJ1-2; 9 nucleotides agree with TRBD1. This CDR3 contains 15 residues. Looked up from germline, CDR1 is MDHEN and CDR2 is SYDVKM. V shed 2 bases, J shed 4 bases, and the junction held 5 bases outside the gene matches. Written as DNA, the CDR3 is TGTGCCAGCAGTTTACTACTGACAGGGGGCTATGGCTACACCTTC. It is translated as CASSLLLTGGYGYTF.

In its sample, this clone was seen a few times. This rearrangement joins TRBV5-8 to TRBJ2-1; maybe TRBD1 (5 bases). The CDR3 loop spans 15 amino acids. The V end lost 3 bases, the J end lost 0 bases, and 10 bases lay between the germline ends. The germline V gene encodes CDR1 SGHTS and CDR2 YDEGEE. DNA for the CDR3: TGTGCCAGCAGCTCCGACAGTCGCTCCTACAATGAGCAGTTCTTC. Its translation: CASSSDSRSYNEQFF.

The chain recombines TRBV4-1 with TRBJ1-5; maybe TRBD1 (6 bases). Deletions cut 4 bases from V and 0 bases from J, with 10 bases between. The germline V gene has CDR1 MGHRA and CDR2 YSYEKL. CDR3 length equals 15 residues. CDR3 bases: TGCGCCAGCAGCCGACAGGAATATAGCAATCAGCCCCAGCATTTT. Amino acids: CASSRQEYSNQPQHF.

The V call is TRBV18, the J call TRBJ2-3; perhaps TRBD1 as D (6 bases). V was clipped by 1 base and J by 7 bases, with 12 bases between them. CDR1 KGHSH and CDR2 LQKENI come from the germline V gene. There are 14 residues in the CDR3. This chain's CDR3 is CASSPRGGWNTQYF. The CDR3 nucleotides are TGTGCCAGCTCACCACGAGGGGGTTGGAATACGCAGTATTTT.

About this clone itself: A junction end diverges from the germline sequence, so it may reflect a read error. This chain's CDR3 is CARSWSPSYRQPRNTEAFF. The CDR3 region has the DNA TGCGCCCGCAGTTGGTCCCCGTCCTACCGACAGCCTCGGAACACTGAAGCTTTCTTT. The J gene is TRBJ1-1, the V gene TRBV23-1; the D gene is possibly TRBD1 (5 bases). TRBV23-1 is an open reading frame, and its role is uncertain. The CDR3 length is 19 residues.

The chain couples TRBV19 to TRBJ1-1, with D maybe TRBD1 (5 bases). The CDR3 totals 13 residues. Germline CDR1 and CDR2: LNHDA and SQIVND (reference sequence). Trimming stripped 5 bases from V and 1 base from J, with 8 bases between. DNA for the CDR3: TGTGCCAGTAGTGGGGGGTGGAACACTGAAGCTTTCTTT. Protein: CASSGGWNTEAFF.